This TCR beta chain was retrieved from a study of post-analysis software for immune sequencing data. Study-wide background: Patients had relapsing-remitting, secondary progressive or progressive-relapsing multiple sclerosis; some lacked subtype.

Study-level findings and limits: Significantly lower normalized Chao1 diversity was seen in multiple sclerosis patients than in controls. Controls showed lower frequencies than patients for roughly five TRBV segments, and TRBV5-6, TRBV5-1 and TRBV20-1 were among these. Strong co-clustering by F measure was seen for same-batch samples.

V gave up 6 bases and J gave up 1 base; unmatched junction bases: 11. Germline assignment: CDR1 SQVTM and CDR2 ANQGSEA. The CDR3 is 15 residues long. With regard to this clonotype: As yet, its antigen is unknown.

Presence of unique molecular identifiers characterized the TCR beta cDNA libraries. Out of about 0.9 to 10 million T cells, about 520,000 cDNA molecules were generated. TCRdb analysed the PCR reads with MiXCR anew, one entry per CDR3 protein. The sample lists about 500,000 distinct CDR3 sequences; 40% to 55% were seen once. The V gene is TRBV29-1, the J gene TRBJ1-2, with 7 bases fitting TRBD1. The specimen sequenced was blood. This receptor was obtained from a girl under 18 with multiple sclerosis. This CDR3 reads CSVSSGTDYNYGYTF. CDR3 coding DNA: TGCAGCGTCTCTTCGGGGACAGATTATAACTATGGCTACACCTTC.